These 13 T cell receptor beta chains were sequenced from one sample in a study of identical twins (dated by TCRdb to between 2015 and 2016). The library was obtained by 5' RACE. Sequencer: Illumina HiSeq 2000. The public reads were run again by TCRdb, first through fastp at Q25 and then through MiXCR, and only productive beta chains were kept. Rows are combined by CDR3 protein, so each entry shows the most common genes and DNA. The sample table lists hundreds of thousands of distinct CDR3 sequences, around 8.6% of them with a count of one. 0.85% to 1% of the sample goes to the ten largest clones. Another study also made use of these data, one on yellow fever vaccine responses in identical twins.

The sequencing input was PBMCs. These receptors were collected from a woman aged 18-35 years in good health.

In this sample, this clonotype turned up a few times. The chain recombines TRBV7-2 with TRBJ2-2; D gene unclear. V was pared by 2 bases and J by 4 bases, with 14 bases between. Germline CDR1 is SGHTA and CDR2 is FQGNSA. This CDR3 is 16 amino acids long. CDR3 DNA: TGTGCCAGCAGCTTATCTAGGAAGGCGACCACCGGGGAGCTGTTTTTT. Translation gives CASSLSRKATTGELFF.

There are many counts of this clonotype. This chain uses TRBV24-1 with TRBJ1-2, with D possibly matching TRBD1 (6 bases). This CDR3 is built from 13 residues. The V end was cut by 5 bases, the J end by 8 bases, with 14 bases between. Germline V gene sequence: CDR1 KGHDR, CDR2 SFDVKD. The CDR3 sequence: CATSAGGTYGYTF. The CDR3 coding sequence is TGTGCCACCAGTGCCGGAGGGACATACGGCTACACCTTC.

This clonotype was seen only a few times. V and J are TRBV28 and TRBJ2-1; perhaps TRBD2 as D (6 bases). The CDR3 runs 16 residues. V lost 4 bases to trimming and J lost 3 bases, with 16 bases between them. CDR1 is MDHEN, CDR2 SYDVKM, per germline. The CDR3 sequence is CASSSNDAGYYNEQFF. The CDR3 coding sequence is TGTGCCAGCAGTTCAAACGACGCGGGATACTACAATGAGCAGTTCTTC. The variable domain in full, completed from reference TRBV28 and TRBJ2-1, reads DVKVTQSSRYLVKRTGEKVFLECVQDMDHENMFWYRQDPGLGLRLIYFSYDVKMKEKGDIPEGYSVSREKKERFSLILESASTNQTSMYLCASSSNDAGYYNEQFFGPGTRLTVL.

The V and J genes are TRBV4-3 and TRBJ1-5, with D tentatively TRBD1 (5 bases). Germline loops: CDR1 LGHNA, CDR2 YSLEER. The ends were cut back, 4 bases at V and 5 bases at J, with 15 bases in the middle. The CDR3 spans 15 residues. The CDR3 coding sequence is TGCGCCAGCAGCCGGGACGCTCTAGGAGATCAGCCCCAGCATTTT. It yields the protein CASSRDALGDQPQHF.

This clonotype occurred many times. The CDR3 DNA reads TGTGCCAGCAGCCCATACAATGAGCAGTTCTTC. Amino acid sequence: CASSPYNEQFF. The chain couples TRBV6-2 or TRBV6-3 to TRBJ2-1; D is uncertain. V lost 6 bases and J 4 bases, leaving 4 bases between the germline ends. The CDR3 runs to 11 residues. The germline gives CDR1 MNHEY, CDR2 SVGEGT.

The chain recombines TRBV6-2 or TRBV6-3 with TRBJ2-3, with TRBD2 matching over 14 bases. Germline CDR1 reads MNHEY; CDR2 reads SVGEGT. Trimming at V came to 2 bases and at J to 1 base, leaving 8 bases not matched to a gene. The CDR3 contains 19 residues. The CDR3 reads CASSYDPWTSGRRTDTQYF. The CDR3 DNA follows: TGTGCCAGCAGTTACGACCCGTGGACTAGCGGGAGGCGCACAGATACGCAGTATTTT.

This clonotype was detected many times. The chain is built from TRBV6-2 or TRBV6-3 and TRBJ2-7; D is possibly TRBD2 (6 bases). The CDR3 has 13 amino acids. CDR1 MNHEY and CDR2 SVGEGT come from the germline V gene. V was pared by 2 bases and J by 1 base, with 6 bases between. For the CDR3, the DNA is TGTGCCAGCAGTTACGCGGGATCCTACGAGCAGTACTTC. This encodes CASSYAGSYEQYF.

The chain links TRBV5-1 to TRBJ2-1; TRBD1 matches at 7 bases. V lost 4 bases to trimming and J lost 5 bases; unmatched junction nucleotides: 6. Germline assignment: CDR1 SGHRS and CDR2 YFSETQ. The CDR3 loop spans 14 amino acids. The CDR3 DNA sequence: TGCGCCAGCAGCGAGGGGGACAGAAACAATGAGCAGTTCTTC. It yields the protein CASSEGDRNNEQFF.

The chain couples TRBV7-3 to TRBJ2-1, with 11 bases lining up with TRBD2. The CDR3 contains 15 residues. Germline V CDR1 and CDR2: SGHTA, FQGTGA. With V trimmed by 5 bases and J by 5 bases, 5 bases remained unmatched. CDR3 protein: CASSISGGANNEQFF. The CDR3 nucleotides are TGTGCCAGCAGCATTAGCGGGGGGGCGAACAATGAGCAGTTCTTC.

This clonotype has just a few counts. This rearrangement joins TRBV24-1 to TRBJ2-5; perhaps TRBD1 as D (6 bases). Trimming pared 8 bases from V and 1 base from J, leaving 7 bases between. The germline V gene has CDR1 KGHDR and CDR2 SFDVKD. The CDR3 sequence is 12 residues long. The CDR3, as DNA: TGTGCCACCACGGACAGCCAAGAGACCCAGTACTTC. Its translation: CATTDSQETQYF.

This clonotype turned up a few times. The CDR3 region is CASSLASLAGDHEQYF. The CDR3 DNA reads TGTGCCAGCAGCTTAGCGTCACTAGCGGGAGACCACGAGCAGTACTTC. J is TRBJ2-7 and V is TRBV7-2; 11 bases are shared with TRBD2. The CDR3 has 16 amino acids. Trimming at V came to 0 bases and at J to 5 bases, leaving 6 bases not matched to a gene. Germline V gene lookup returns CDR1 SGHTA and CDR2 FQGNSA. Based on the CDR3 plus reference TRBV7-2 and TRBJ2-7, the full variable domain is GAGVSQSPSNKVTEKGKDVELRCDPISGHTALYWYRQSLGQGLEFLIYFQGNSAPDKSGLPSDRFSAERTGGSVSTLTIQRTQQEDSAVYLCASSLASLAGDHEQYFGPGTRLTVT.

Ten or more counts support this clonotype. This chain links TRBV12-3 or TRBV12-4 with TRBJ2-1; 11 nucleotides match TRBD2. V lost 5 bases, J lost 9 bases, and 6 bases stayed unmatched. This CDR3 has 14 residues. CDR3 DNA sequence: TGTGCCAGCAGTCTTAGCGGGAGGGGACTTGAGCAGTTCTTC. As protein: CASSLSGRGLEQFF.

This sequence joins TRBV4-3 and TRBJ2-6; D possibly uses TRBD1 or TRBD2 (5 bases each). The CDR3 loop spans 17 amino acids. Germline lookup yields CDR1 LGHNA and CDR2 YSLEER. The V end was cut by 1 base, the J end by 0 bases, with 10 bases between. CDR3 amino acids: CASSQGGENSGANVLTF. The CDR3 DNA reads TGCGCCAGCAGCCAAGGAGGGGAGAACTCTGGGGCCAACGTCCTGACTTTC.